The 30 T cell receptor beta chains below come from one sample, sequenced in a study of control samples from healthy donors and cancer patients. Sequencing was performed with immunoSEQ multiplex PCR; in TCRdb, only in-frame clones are kept and a portion is missing. The sample carries around 80,000 clones, about 88% recorded once. Sequencing was performed on blood. Receptors were obtained from a woman in her 50s in good health.

This rearrangement joins TRBV20-1 to TRBJ2-7; TRBD1 or TRBD2 may be the D gene (5 bases each). Trimming took 1 base from V and 6 from J, leaving 7 bases between them. The CDR3 contains 11 residues. Germline V lookup: CDR1 DFQATT, CDR2 SNEGSKA (reference sequence). DNA for the CDR3: TGCAGTGCTAGAGTTGGGGGCGAGCAGTACTTC. Translating gives CSARVGGEQYF.

V is TRBV19 and J is TRBJ1-2; no reliable D call. The V end lost 6 bases, the J end lost 6 bases, and 23 bases lay between the germline ends. The CDR3 covers 16 residues. Per germline, CDR1 LNHDA and CDR2 SQIVND (reference sequence). In nucleotides, the CDR3 is TGTGCCAGTAGATTAGACGGCTCACGCCCCCAGAATGGCTACACCTTC. Amino acids: CASRLDGSRPQNGYTF.

V and J are TRBV9 and TRBJ1-6, with D uncertain. The CDR3 is made up of 14 amino acids. V was trimmed by 4 bases and J by 8 bases, leaving 13 bases between them. The germline gives CDR1 SGDLS, CDR2 YYNGEE. CDR3 sequence: CASSRREEHSPLHF. CDR3 nucleotides: TGTGCCAGCAGCCGGCGTGAGGAGCATTCACCCCTCCACTTT. The full variable domain, completed using reference TRBV9 and TRBJ1-6, is DSGVTQTPKHLITATGQRVTLRCSPRSGDLSVYWYQQSLDQGLQFLIQYYNGEERAKGNILERFSAQQFPDLHSELNLSSLELGDSALYFCASSRREEHSPLHFGNGTRLTVT.

This chain links TRBV9 with TRBJ2-2; 7 bases map to TRBD2. CDR1 is SGDLS and CDR2 is YYNGEE in the germline V gene. J was trimmed by 1 base and V by 4 bases; bases with no gene match: 7. The CDR3 is 16 residues long. The CDR3 loop is CASSSVGGRNTGELFF. CDR3 nucleotides: TGTGCCAGCAGCTCCGTGGGGGGGAGGAACACCGGGGAGCTGTTTTTT. The full variable domain, its missing parts supplied by reference TRBV9 and TRBJ2-2, is DSGVTQTPKHLITATGQRVTLRCSPRSGDLSVYWYQQSLDQGLQFLIQYYNGEERAKGNILERFSAQQFPDLHSELNLSSLELGDSALYFCASSSVGGRNTGELFFGEGSRLTVL.

The rearrangement links TRBV3-1 (or the pseudogene TRBV3-2) to TRBJ1-6, with no clear D. Trimming cost V 5 bases and J 13 bases, with 12 bases left between them. Germline values: CDR1 LGHDT, CDR2 YNNKEL (reference sequence). This CDR3 has 12 amino acids. CDR3 DNA: TGTGCCAGCAGCGGCGAGGCTTTGCCCCTCCACTTT. This codes for CASSGEALPLHF.

V usage is TRBV10-3 and J usage is TRBJ2-5; TRBD2 matches 8 bases. The CDR3 consists of 16 residues. Germline trimming cut 3 bases from V and 7 bases from J; bases unmatched to any gene: 13. In germline, CDR1 is ENHRY, CDR2 SYGVKD. CDR3 protein: CAISDYNSGEEGTQYF. Here the CDR3 DNA reads TGTGCCATCAGTGATTACAATAGCGGGGAGGAAGGGACCCAGTACTTC.

The chain links TRBV4-1 to TRBJ2-1; 12 bases align to TRBD2. The CDR3 covers 16 residues. Germline values: CDR1 MGHRA, CDR2 YSYEKL. V trimming: 1 base; J trimming: 7 bases; junction bases outside the gene matches: 5. For the CDR3, the DNA is TGCGCCAGCAGCCAAGTCCTAGCGGGGGGGCAGAATGAGCAGTTCTTC. Translating gives CASSQVLAGGQNEQFF.

This clone showed up just a few times. V gene TRBV12-5 combines with J gene TRBJ1-1; D ambiguous. The CDR3 has 14 amino acids. Trimming pared 0 bases from V and 1 base from J, leaving 6 bases between. Per germline, CDR1 LGHNT and CDR2 FRNRAP. CDR3 bases: TGTGCTAGTGGTTTGGTTTCACCGAACACTGAAGCTTTCTTT. Encoded protein: CASGLVSPNTEAFF.

This clone was detected a few times. The rearrangement uses TRBV9 and TRBJ1-3; no definite D call. The CDR3 consists of 13 residues. Germline V gene lookup returns CDR1 SGDLS and CDR2 YYNGEE. The V end was cut by 2 bases, the J end by 3 bases, with 6 bases between. The CDR3 here is CASSVDLGNTIYF. CDR3 sequence (DNA): TGTGCCAGCAGCGTTGACCTTGGAAACACCATATATTTT.

The CDR3 protein is CSAIDGQGVYNEQFF. The DNA for the CDR3 is TGCAGTGCTATTGACGGACAGGGGGTCTACAATGAGCAGTTCTTC. The rearrangement joins TRBV20-1 to TRBJ2-1; 10 bases line up with TRBD1. This CDR3 has 15 residues. Unmatched junction bases numbered 6, after V lost 4 bases and J lost 3 bases. Germline lookup yields CDR1 DFQATT and CDR2 SNEGSKA (reference sequence).

This rearrangement joins TRBV5-4 to TRBJ2-3, with TRBD1 matching 7 bases. The CDR3 consists of 15 residues. The V gene end was trimmed by 1 base and the J gene end by 2 bases; junction bases not matched to a gene: 4. Germline V CDR1 and CDR2: SGHNT, YYREEE (reference sequence). The CDR3 DNA sequence: TGTGCCAGCAGCTTGCAACAGGGGTTCACAGATACGCAGTATTTT. Its translation is CASSLQQGFTDTQYF.

The chain employs TRBV3-1 (or the pseudogene TRBV3-2) and TRBJ2-7, with D perhaps TRBD1 or TRBD2 (5 bases each). The CDR3 runs 14 residues. V was trimmed by 4 bases and J by 0 bases, leaving 10 bases between them. Germline V gene data show CDR1 as LGHDT and CDR2 as YNNKEL (reference sequence). The CDR3 sequence: CASSRGTGSYEQYF. The CDR3 bases are TGTGCCAGCAGCCGAGGGACGGGCTCCTACGAGCAGTACTTC.

Only one count was recorded for this clone. The chain links TRBV18 to TRBJ1-1; D not resolved. V lost 3 bases and J 2 bases, leaving 7 bases between the germline ends. Germline CDR1 is KGHSH and CDR2 is LQKENI. The length of the CDR3 is 13 residues. The CDR3 nucleotides are TGTGCCAGCTCACCCGGTACCAACACTGAAGCTTTCTTT. Its protein product is CASSPGTNTEAFF.

V usage is TRBV11-2 and J usage is TRBJ2-1; either TRBD1 or TRBD2 may fit D (5 bases each). The CDR3 totals 14 residues. From germline, CDR1 is SGHAT and CDR2 FQNNGV. Trimming removed 5 bases from V and 4 bases from J, with 12 bases in between. The DNA for the CDR3 is TGTGCCAGCAGCATACCGGGGCCGTACAATGAGCAGTTCTTC. Translated, it gives CASSIPGPYNEQFF. The whole variable domain, remainder taken from reference TRBV11-2 and TRBJ2-1, is EAGVAQSPRYKIIEKRQSVAFWCNPISGHATLYWYQQILGQGPKLLIQFQNNGVVDDSQLPKDRFSAERLKGVDSTLKIQPAKLEDSAVYLCASSIPGPYNEQFFGPGTRLTVL.

The rearrangement joins TRBV5-4 to TRBJ2-7, with D possibly matching TRBD1 (6 bases). V was pared by 0 bases and J by 3 bases, with 7 bases between. CDR3 size: 13 residues. Germline V gene lookup returns CDR1 SGHNT and CDR2 YYREEE (reference sequence). The CDR3 loop reads CASSLGDNYEQYF. CDR3 in DNA: TGTGCCAGCAGCTTGGGGGACAACTACGAGCAGTACTTC.

The chain links TRBV12-3 or TRBV12-4 to TRBJ1-2; D not certain. This CDR3 region has 13 residues. Trimming shortened V by 2 bases and J by 1 base, and 5 bases separated the two germline ends. CDR3 sequence (DNA): TGTGCCAGCAGTTTAAGTTATAACTATGGCTACACCTTC. It translates to CASSLSYNYGYTF.

The V call is TRBV6-5, the J call TRBJ2-3; D possibly corresponds to TRBD2 (5 bases). Germline V gene lookup returns CDR1 MNHEY and CDR2 SVGAGI. The CDR3 contains 13 residues. V was pared by 8 bases and J by 3 bases, with 12 bases between. The CDR3 is CASGLLGTDTQYF. In DNA form, the CDR3 reads TGTGCCAGCGGACTGCTTGGGACAGATACGCAGTATTTT.

J is TRBJ2-1 and V is TRBV5-6; D perhaps matches TRBD2 (5 bases). This CDR3 comprises 17 residues. The germline CDR1 and CDR2 sequences are SGHDT and YYEEEE. V lost 1 base, J lost 2 bases, and 16 bases lay in between. The CDR3 reads CASSLQLGRSPYNEQFF. The CDR3 DNA is TGTGCCAGCAGCTTGCAACTAGGTCGAAGCCCCTACAATGAGCAGTTCTTC.

The chain carries TRBV7-9 and TRBJ2-1; 7 bases agree with TRBD1. The J segment lost 14 bases and the V segment lost 4 bases, leaving 11 bases of the junction unmatched. The CDR3 covers 13 residues. Germline V lookup: CDR1 SEHNR, CDR2 FQNEAQ (reference sequence). In DNA form, the CDR3 reads TGTGCCAGCAGCTCAAACACAGGGGTATTGAAGTTCTTC. Its translation: CASSSNTGVLKFF.

In this sample, this clone turned up a few times. The V call is TRBV30, the J call TRBJ1-2; D remains unclear. The CDR3 runs 16 residues. The ends were cut back, 0 bases at V and 7 bases at J, with 21 bases in the middle. Germline CDR1 is GTSNPN and CDR2 is SVGIG (reference sequence). The CDR3 DNA follows: TGTGCCTGGAGTGTATCTCAGCTCTCGTTCGAATCTGGCTACACCTTC. Protein: CAWSVSQLSFESGYTF.

This chain joins TRBV5-4 and TRBJ2-5, with D maybe TRBD1 (6 bases). Trimming cost V 2 bases and J 5 bases, with 22 bases left between them. CDR1 and CDR2 (germline): SGHNT, YYREEE (reference sequence). There are 17 residues in the CDR3. The CDR3 DNA sequence: TGTGCCAGCAGCTTACGACAGGTTGAGGCTCTAGGGGAGACCCAGTACTTC. As protein: CASSLRQVEALGETQYF.

This clone was seen a single time. This rearrangement joins TRBV13 to TRBJ2-7, with 8 bases identical to TRBD2. CDR1 and CDR2 from the germline V gene are PRHDT and FYEKMQ (reference sequence). V was pared by 3 bases and J by 4 bases, with 5 bases of the junction left unmatched. This CDR3 region has 14 residues. CDR3 region: CASSLRGVEYEQYF. The CDR3 nucleotides are TGTGCCAGCAGCTTGCGGGGGGTTGAATACGAGCAGTACTTC.

The chain joins TRBV6-5 to TRBJ2-1, with D tentatively TRBD2 (6 bases). V lost 7 bases to trimming and J lost 12 bases, with 16 bases between them. The germline V gene encodes CDR1 MNHEY and CDR2 SVGAGI. The CDR3 has 12 amino acids. The CDR3 DNA reads as TGTGCCAGCATGGGAGACCGGGACTGGCAGTTCTTC. This sequence encodes CASMGDRDWQFF.

This sequence joins TRBV7-9 and TRBJ1-1, with a possible D match to TRBD1 (5 bases). V was pared by 5 bases and J by 1 base, with 14 bases between. This CDR3 has 15 amino acids. Germline V gene lookup returns CDR1 SEHNR and CDR2 FQNEAQ (reference sequence). This CDR3 reads CASSLLGAGNTEAFF. Written as DNA, the CDR3 is TGTGCCAGCAGCCTCCTTGGGGCAGGGAACACTGAAGCTTTCTTT.

The genes are TRBV13 and TRBJ2-7; D unclear. The CDR3 extends over 15 amino acids. V lost 0 bases to trimming and J lost 1 base, with 10 bases between them. In germline, CDR1 is PRHDT, CDR2 FYEKMQ (reference sequence). The CDR3 is CASSLGGLTSYEQYF. The CDR3 coding sequence is TGTGCCAGCAGCTTAGGCGGTCTAACTTCCTACGAGCAGTACTTC.

This clone was seen a single time. The CDR3 bases are TGTGCCAGCAGCGTAGGTTTGGGGTCTGGAAACACCATATATTTT. Translation: CASSVGLGSGNTIYF. V is TRBV9 and J is TRBJ1-3; no definite D call. The CDR3 covers 15 residues. Germline CDR1 is SGDLS and CDR2 is YYNGEE. V was shortened by 0 bases and J by 1 base, with 8 bases between the two germline ends. Combining the CDR3 with reference TRBV9 and TRBJ1-3 gives the whole variable domain DSGVTQTPKHLITATGQRVTLRCSPRSGDLSVYWYQQSLDQGLQFLIQYYNGEERAKGNILERFSAQQFPDLHSELNLSSLELGDSALYFCASSVGLGSGNTIYFGEGSWLTVV.

The gene calls are TRBV12-3 or TRBV12-4 and TRBJ2-7; D unclear. The CDR3 loop spans 12 amino acids. With 3 bases removed from V and 2 bases from J, the gap between germline ends came to 5 bases. CDR3 in amino acids: CASSFSTYEQYF. CDR3 in DNA: TGTGCCAGCAGTTTTTCTACCTACGAGCAGTACTTC.

This chain links TRBV7-9 with TRBJ1-3; possibly TRBD1 for D (5 bases). The CDR3 loop spans 15 amino acids. The V and J ends lost 1 base and 0 bases respectively, with 7 bases between them. CDR1 is SEHNR, CDR2 FQNEAQ, per germline (reference sequence). The CDR3 reads CASSLVGASGNTIYF. The CDR3 region has the DNA TGTGCCAGCAGCTTAGTAGGGGCCTCTGGAAACACCATATATTTT.

This clone was found once. This chain connects TRBV20-1 to TRBJ2-3; D remains unclear. The germline V gene encodes CDR1 DFQATT and CDR2 SNEGSKA (reference sequence). The CDR3 has 11 amino acids. Trimming took off 3 bases at V and 7 bases at J, with 8 bases between the two ends. The CDR3 coding sequence is TGCAGTGCTAGTAATCTAAATACGCAGTATTTT. Amino acids: CSASNLNTQYF.

V is TRBV3-1 (or the pseudogene TRBV3-2) and J is TRBJ2-7, with D possibly matching TRBD1 (5 bases). Germline V gives CDR1 LGHDT, CDR2 YNNKEL (reference sequence). This CDR3 spans 15 amino acids. The V gene lost 0 bases and the J gene lost 2 bases, with 11 bases spanning the gap. The CDR3 region is CASSQDPGRAYEQYF. DNA for the CDR3: TGTGCCAGCAGCCAAGACCCGGGCAGGGCCTACGAGCAGTACTTC.